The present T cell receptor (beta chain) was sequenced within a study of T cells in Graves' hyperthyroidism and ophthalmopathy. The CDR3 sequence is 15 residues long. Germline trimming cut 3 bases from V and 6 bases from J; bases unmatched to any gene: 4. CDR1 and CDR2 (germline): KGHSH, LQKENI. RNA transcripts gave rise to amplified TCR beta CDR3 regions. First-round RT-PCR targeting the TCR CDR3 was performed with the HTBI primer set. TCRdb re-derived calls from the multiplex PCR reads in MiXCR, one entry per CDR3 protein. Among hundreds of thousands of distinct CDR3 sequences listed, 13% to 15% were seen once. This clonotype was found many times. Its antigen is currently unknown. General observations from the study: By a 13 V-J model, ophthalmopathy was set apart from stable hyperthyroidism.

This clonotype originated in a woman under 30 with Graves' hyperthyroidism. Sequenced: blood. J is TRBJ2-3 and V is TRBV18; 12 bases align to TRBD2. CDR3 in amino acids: CASSPLAGGPDTQYF. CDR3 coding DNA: TGTGCCAGCTCACCCCTAGCGGGAGGGCCTGATACGCAGTATTTT. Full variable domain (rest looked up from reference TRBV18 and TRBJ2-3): NAGVMQNPRHLVRRRGQEARLRCSPMKGHSHVYWYRQLPEEGLKFMVYLQKENIIDESGMPKERFSAEFPKEGPSILRIQQVVRGDSAAYFCASSPLAGGPDTQYFGPGTRLTVL.